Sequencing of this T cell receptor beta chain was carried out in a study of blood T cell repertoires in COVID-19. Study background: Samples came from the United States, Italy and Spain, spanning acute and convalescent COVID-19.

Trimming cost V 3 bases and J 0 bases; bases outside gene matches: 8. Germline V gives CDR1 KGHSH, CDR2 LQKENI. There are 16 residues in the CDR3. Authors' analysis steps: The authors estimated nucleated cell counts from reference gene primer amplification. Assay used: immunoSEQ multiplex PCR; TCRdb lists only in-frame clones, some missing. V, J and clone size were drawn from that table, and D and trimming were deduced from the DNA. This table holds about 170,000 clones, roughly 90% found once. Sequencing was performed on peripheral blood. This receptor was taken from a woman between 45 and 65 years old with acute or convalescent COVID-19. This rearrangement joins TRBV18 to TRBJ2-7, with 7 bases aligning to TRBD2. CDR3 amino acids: CASSPPGGGSSYEQYF. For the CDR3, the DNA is TGTGCCAGCTCACCCCCGGGAGGTGGTAGCTCCTACGAGCAGTACTTC.